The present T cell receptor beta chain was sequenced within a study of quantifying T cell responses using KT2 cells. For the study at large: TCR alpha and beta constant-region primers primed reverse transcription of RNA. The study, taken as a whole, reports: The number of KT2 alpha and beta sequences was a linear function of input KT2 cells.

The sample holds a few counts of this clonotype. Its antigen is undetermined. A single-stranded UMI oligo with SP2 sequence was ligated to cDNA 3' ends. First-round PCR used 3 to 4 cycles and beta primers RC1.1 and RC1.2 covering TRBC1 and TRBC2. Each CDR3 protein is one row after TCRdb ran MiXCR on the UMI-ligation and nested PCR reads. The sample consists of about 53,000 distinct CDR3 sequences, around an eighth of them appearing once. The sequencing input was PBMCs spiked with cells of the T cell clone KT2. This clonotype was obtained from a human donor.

CDR3 sequence: CASSLMVNSPLHF. Here the CDR3 DNA reads TGTGCCAGCAGCTTAATGGTTAATTCACCCCTCCACTTT. J is TRBJ1-6 and V is TRBV7-3; no clear D gene. Germline V gene lookup returns CDR1 SGHTA and CDR2 FQGTGA. The V end was cut by 1 base, the J end by 6 bases, with 4 bases between. The CDR3 loop spans 13 amino acids. Combining the CDR3 with reference TRBV7-3 and TRBJ1-6 gives the whole variable domain GAGVSQTPSNKVTEKGKYVELRCDPISGHTALYWYRQSLGQGPEFLIYFQGTGAADDSGLPNDRFFAVRPEGSVSTLKIQRTERGDSAVYLCASSLMVNSPLHFGNGTRLTVT.